These 24 T cell receptor beta chains originate from one sample sequenced in a study of blood T cell repertoires in COVID-19. Sequencing used immunoSEQ multiplex PCR; TCRdb keeps in-frame clones, though not all of them. The sample has about 170,000 clones, around 90% seen once. Sequenced input: peripheral blood. All receptors derive from a man aged 50-60 years who had recovered from COVID-19.

This clone was observed once. This chain links TRBV5-1 with TRBJ2-1, with 10 bases identical to TRBD2. J lost 7 bases, V lost 4 bases, and 8 bases had no gene match. The CDR3 runs 15 residues. Germline V gene data show CDR1 as SGHRS and CDR2 as YFSETQ. The CDR3 bases are TGCGCCAGCAGCCTCAGCGGGGGGGCGATGAATGAGCAGTTCTTC. Translated, it gives CASSLSGGAMNEQFF.

This rearrangement joins TRBV9 to TRBJ2-1, with TRBD2 matching over 11 bases. Germline lookup yields CDR1 SGDLS and CDR2 YYNGEE. V dropped 3 bases and J dropped 0; count of bases not matched to a gene: 11. The CDR3 runs 19 residues. CDR3 in DNA: TGTGCCAGCAGCGGAGTCGGGACTAGCGGATGGAGCTCCTACAATGAGCAGTTCTTC. It encodes CASSGVGTSGWSSYNEQFF.

This chain connects TRBV7-5 to TRBJ1-6; TRBD1 reflects the table's D call only, with no check against the DNA. TRBV7-5 is listed as a pseudogene. CDR3 length equals 16 residues. The CDR3 nucleotides are TGTGTCAGAAGTTCCGCGCGAACAGCATATAATTCACCCCTCCACTTT. Encoded protein: CVRSSARTAYNSPLHF.

The CDR3 coding sequence is TGTGCCACCAGTGACCGGGACAGGGGGTTAGGGGAGACCCAGTACTTC. This encodes CATSDRDRGLGETQYF. This chain uses TRBV24-1 with TRBJ2-5; 11 bases are a match to TRBD1. The CDR3 totals 16 residues. V dropped 4 bases and J dropped 5; count of bases not matched to a gene: 8. In germline, CDR1 is KGHDR, CDR2 SFDVKD.

Here the CDR3 DNA reads TGTGCCAGCAGGCGGACAGGGTCCACCGGGGAGCTGTTTTTT. Protein product: CASRRTGSTGELFF. This chain connects TRBV5-4 to TRBJ2-2, with TRBD1 identical over 8 bases. In germline, CDR1 is SGHNT, CDR2 YYREEE (reference sequence). Unmatched junction bases numbered 4, after V lost 5 bases and J lost 4 bases. This CDR3 is 14 amino acids long.

This chain links TRBV5-5 with TRBJ2-1, with TRBD2 matching over 11 bases. Germline CDR1 reads SGHKS; CDR2 reads YYEKEE (reference sequence). This CDR3 has 15 residues. J was trimmed by 6 bases and V by 7 bases; bases with no gene match: 9. CDR3 loop: CASGTGLAGLNEQFF. The CDR3 DNA reads as TGTGCCAGCGGGACTGGACTAGCGGGCCTCAATGAGCAGTTCTTC.

This sequence joins TRBV7-2 and TRBJ1-2; D remains unclear. The CDR3 is 14 amino acids. Germline V CDR1 and CDR2: SGHTA, FQGNSA. V was cut by 2 bases and J by 2 bases, with 9 bases left in between. CDR3 residues: CASSLTSVNYGYTF. CDR3 coding DNA: TGTGCCAGCAGCTTAACGTCAGTAAACTATGGCTACACCTTC.

This clone was seen only a few times. Additional DNA sequences in this sample encode the identical CDR3. The chain joins TRBV27 to TRBJ2-7; a weak D match, TRBD1 (5 bases). V shed 5 bases and J shed 3 bases, with 5 bases lying between them. Germline-derived CDR1 and CDR2 are MNHEY and SMNVEV (reference sequence). This CDR3 spans 11 amino acids. CDR3 sequence: CASSQGYEQYF. The CDR3 DNA sequence: TGTGCCAGCAGTCAGGGCTACGAGCAGTACTTC.

V and J are TRBV27 and TRBJ1-2; 10 nucleotides agree with TRBD1. The CDR3 totals 15 residues. The trim removed 3 bases at V and 8 bases at J, leaving 9 bases unmatched. Germline assignment: CDR1 MNHEY and CDR2 SMNVEV (reference sequence). CDR3 bases: TGTGCCAGCAGTTTTATGAGACAGGGGGCTGGGGGCTACACCTTC. It specifies CASSFMRQGAGGYTF.

The V and J genes are TRBV6-5 and TRBJ2-7, with 11 bases fitting TRBD1. Per the germline V gene, CDR1 is MNHEY and CDR2 is SVGAGI. V dropped 5 bases and J dropped 5; count of bases not matched to a gene: 5. The CDR3 contains 14 residues. The CDR3 DNA reads as TGTGCCAGCAGTATCTGGACAGGGGGCGACGAGCAGTACTTC. As protein: CASSIWTGGDEQYF.

This sequence joins TRBV19 and TRBJ1-5; the match to TRBD1 covers 7 bases. V trimming: 6 bases; J trimming: 1 base; junction bases outside the gene matches: 6. CDR1 is LNHDA, CDR2 SQIVND, per germline (reference sequence). The CDR3 consists of 15 residues. The CDR3 DNA sequence: TGTGCCAGTAGGCCGACAGGGAGGAGCAATCAGCCCCAGCATTTT. Protein sequence: CASRPTGRSNQPQHF.

This chain uses TRBV5-4 with TRBJ1-2; a possible D gene is TRBD1 (6 bases). With 3 bases removed from V and 3 bases from J, the gap between germline ends came to 15 bases. Germline lookup yields CDR1 SGHNT and CDR2 YYREEE (reference sequence). The length of the CDR3 is 15 residues. As DNA, the CDR3 is TGTGCCAGCAGCTCTCGGGACACAAAGGACTATGGCTACACCTTC. It specifies CASSSRDTKDYGYTF.

The chain has TRBV7-8 and TRBJ2-7, with 8 bases fitting TRBD2. Germline V gene lookup returns CDR1 SGHVS and CDR2 FQNEAQ. Trimming cost V 7 bases and J 3 bases; bases outside gene matches: 8. The CDR3 covers 14 residues. In nucleotides, the CDR3 is TGTGCCAGCACCGGGGGGGGTCGAGGCTACGAGCAGTACTTC. Amino acids: CASTGGGRGYEQYF.

V and J are TRBV29-1 and TRBJ1-2; the D is unclear. The V end was cut by 3 bases, the J end by 2 bases, with 13 bases between. CDR3 size: 14 residues. The V gene's germline CDR1 is SQVTM and CDR2 ANQGSEA. CDR3 nucleotides: TGCAGCGTTGAGTCTTTGAACAGCAACTATGGCTACACCTTC. It yields the protein CSVESLNSNYGYTF.

This clone is a singleton in its sample. The chain has TRBV29-1 and TRBJ2-5; 11 bases agree with TRBD2. Germline lookup yields CDR1 SQVTM and CDR2 ANQGSEA. V trimming: 0 bases; J trimming: 5 bases; junction bases outside the gene matches: 11. CDR3 length: 17 residues. The DNA of the CDR3 is TGCAGCGTTGAAGATCTACTAGCGGGGGAAGGGTGGGAGACCCAGTACTTC. The encoded protein is CSVEDLLAGEGWETQYF.

The rearrangement joins TRBV11-2 to TRBJ2-2; 12 bases are shared with TRBD1. CDR3 length equals 19 residues. V gave up 7 bases and J gave up 7 bases; unmatched junction bases: 19. Germline CDR1 SGHAT, CDR2 FQNNGV. The CDR3 here is CASTIQPRDRGRQGGELFF. The CDR3 DNA reads as TGTGCCAGCACCATCCAGCCCCGGGACAGGGGGCGTCAAGGCGGGGAGCTGTTTTTT.

The gene calls are TRBV13 and TRBJ2-7; TRBD2 might be the D (7 bases). The V end was cut by 5 bases, the J end by 1 base, with 18 bases between. CDR1 is PRHDT and CDR2 is FYEKMQ in the germline V gene (reference sequence). This CDR3 contains 16 residues. The CDR3 region has the DNA TGTGCCAGCAGCACGTGGAGGGGGGGGAATTCCTACGAGCAGTACTTC. Translated: CASSTWRGGNSYEQYF.

This clone was seen only a few times. This rearrangement joins TRBV4-1 to TRBJ1-5; D unresolved. The CDR3 length is 17 residues. The ends were cut back, 4 bases at V and 6 bases at J, with 22 bases in the middle. The germline V gene has CDR1 MGHRA and CDR2 YSYEKL. Written as DNA, the CDR3 is TGCGCCAGCAGCCCTCCCGGGAACTCCGGAGGCGGTCAGCCCCAGCATTTT. Translating gives CASSPPGNSGGGQPQHF.

CDR3 protein: CASSLSGNTDTQYF. For the CDR3, the DNA is TGTGCCAGCAGCTTAAGCGGGAATACAGATACGCAGTATTTT. The chain joins TRBV7-2 to TRBJ2-3; 7 bases are shared with TRBD2. CDR3 length: 14 residues. J gave up 3 bases and V 2 bases, and 2 bases lay outside the gene matches. The V gene's germline CDR1 is SGHTA and CDR2 FQGNSA.

This chain's CDR3 is CASSYHDRGRANTGELFF. In nucleotides, the CDR3 is TGTGCCAGCAGTTATCACGACAGGGGGCGGGCGAACACCGGGGAGCTGTTTTTT. The V call is TRBV28, the J call TRBJ2-2; 10 bases align to TRBD1. The germline V gene encodes CDR1 MDHEN and CDR2 SYDVKM. This CDR3 comprises 18 residues. J was trimmed by 0 bases and V by 4 bases; bases with no gene match: 8.

The chain has TRBV19 and TRBJ2-2; TRBD1 agrees at 9 bases. Trimming cost V 7 bases and J 3 bases; bases outside gene matches: 9. This CDR3 has 16 amino acids. Germline V gene sequence: CDR1 LNHDA, CDR2 SQIVND (reference sequence). The CDR3 here is CASNPPGTGYTGELFF. CDR3 DNA sequence: TGTGCCAGTAACCCCCCCGGGACAGGGTACACCGGGGAGCTGTTTTTT.

In DNA form, the CDR3 reads TGTGCCAGCAGTTTATACGGCGAGCAGTACTTC. Translation gives CASSLYGEQYF. V and J are TRBV27 and TRBJ2-7, with D hard to call. V dropped 1 base and J dropped 6 bases, with 4 bases sitting between them. The CDR3 has 11 amino acids. CDR1 and CDR2 (germline): MNHEY, SMNVEV (reference sequence).

The rearrangement joins TRBV5-5 to TRBJ2-2; D possibly corresponds to TRBD2 (6 bases). Trimming took off 4 bases at V and 7 bases at J, with 8 bases between the two ends. The CDR3 is 12 amino acids. Germline CDR1 and CDR2: SGHKS and YYEKEE (reference sequence). The CDR3 here is CASSPGDGELFF. The DNA for the CDR3 is TGTGCCAGCAGCCCGGGGGACGGGGAGCTGTTTTTT.

J is TRBJ2-1 and V is TRBV5-4, with 7 bases fitting TRBD1. The V and J ends lost 3 bases and 8 bases, in that order; junction bases with no gene match: 14. CDR3 length: 16 residues. Germline CDR1 is SGHNT and CDR2 is YYREEE (reference sequence). The CDR3 protein is CASSSLSGTALDEQFF. The CDR3 DNA reads TGTGCCAGCAGCTCTCTATCTGGGACAGCCCTCGATGAGCAGTTCTTC.